The clone carrying this T cell receptor beta chain was detected a few times. What it binds is not known. Extracted RNA was reverse transcribed into cDNA, the sequencing template. Clones were read by immunoSEQ multiplex PCR, and TCRdb kept only the in-frame ones, dropping some. Of about 180,000 clones listed, approximately 50% are singletons. The CDR3 has 15 amino acids. The germline V gene encodes CDR1 MNHEY and CDR2 SVGAGI. Treatment indicated: oral pan-JAK inhibitor, 5-10 mg twice daily. The entry originates in a study of CD8+ T cells in alopecia areata. Study outcomes and limitations: Scalp samples also yield sequences of resident alphabeta T cells from normal skin.

The starting material was CD8+ T cells sorted from blood, obtained around week 53, from a patient treated with tofacitinib. This TCR derives from a human donor with alopecia areata. The chain recombines TRBV6-5 with TRBJ2-5, with TRBD2 as a possible D gene (6 bases). The J call is uncertain, as TRBJ2-7 better fits the DNA end. The DNA for the CDR3 is TGTGCCAGCAGTCCCGGAGGGGAGTCGCTGGGCGAGCAGTACTTC. It codes for CASSPGGESLGEQYF.